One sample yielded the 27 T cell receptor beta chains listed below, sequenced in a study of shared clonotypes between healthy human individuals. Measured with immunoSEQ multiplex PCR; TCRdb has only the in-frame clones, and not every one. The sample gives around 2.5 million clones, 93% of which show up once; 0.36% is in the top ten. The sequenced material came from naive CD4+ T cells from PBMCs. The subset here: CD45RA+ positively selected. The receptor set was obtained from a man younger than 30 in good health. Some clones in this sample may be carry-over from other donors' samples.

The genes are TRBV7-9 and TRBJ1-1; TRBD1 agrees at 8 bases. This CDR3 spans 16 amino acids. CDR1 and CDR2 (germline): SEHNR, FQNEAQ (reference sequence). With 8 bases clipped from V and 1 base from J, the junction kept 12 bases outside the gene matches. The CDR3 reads CASSAYVGQGNTEAFF. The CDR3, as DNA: TGTGCCAGCTCAGCTTATGTAGGACAGGGGAACACTGAAGCTTTCTTT.

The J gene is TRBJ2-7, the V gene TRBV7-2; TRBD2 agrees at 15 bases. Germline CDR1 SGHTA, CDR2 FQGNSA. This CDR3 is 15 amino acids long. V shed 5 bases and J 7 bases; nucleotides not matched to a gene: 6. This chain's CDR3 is CASSLMGTSGREQYF. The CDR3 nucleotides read TGTGCCAGCAGCCTTATGGGGACTAGCGGGAGGGAGCAGTACTTC.

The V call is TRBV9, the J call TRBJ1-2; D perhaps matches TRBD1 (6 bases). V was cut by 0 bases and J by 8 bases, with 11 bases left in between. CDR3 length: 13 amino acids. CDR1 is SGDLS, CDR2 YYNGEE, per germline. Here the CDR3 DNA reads TGTGCCAGCAGCGTAGGCAGGGGAATCGGCTACACCTTC. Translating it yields CASSVGRGIGYTF.

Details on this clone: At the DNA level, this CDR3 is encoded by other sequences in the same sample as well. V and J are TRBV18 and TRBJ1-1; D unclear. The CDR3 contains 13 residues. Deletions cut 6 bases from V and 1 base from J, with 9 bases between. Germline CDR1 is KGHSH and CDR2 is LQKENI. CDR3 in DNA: TGTGCCAGCTCTCCGAGCCAGAACACTGAAGCTTTCTTT. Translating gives CASSPSQNTEAFF.

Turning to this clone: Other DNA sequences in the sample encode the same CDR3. CDR3 residues: CASRTGLAGSQNIQYF. As DNA, the CDR3 is TGTGCCAGCAGGACGGGACTGGCGGGGTCACAAAACATTCAGTACTTC. The rearrangement links TRBV28 to TRBJ2-4; tentative D call: TRBD2 (6 bases). This CDR3 is built from 16 residues. Germline V gene lookup returns CDR1 MDHEN and CDR2 SYDVKM. The V end was cut by 6 bases, the J end by 5 bases, with 20 bases between. Filled out from reference TRBV28 and TRBJ2-4, the complete variable domain reads DVKVTQSSRYLVKRTGEKVFLECVQDMDHENMFWYRQDPGLGLRLIYFSYDVKMKEKGDIPEGYSVSREKKERFSLILESASTNQTSMYLCASRTGLAGSQNIQYFGAGTRLSVL.

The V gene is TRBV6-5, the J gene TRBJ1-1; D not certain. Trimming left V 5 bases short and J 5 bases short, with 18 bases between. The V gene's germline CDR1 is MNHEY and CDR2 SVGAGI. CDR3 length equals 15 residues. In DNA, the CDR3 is TGTGCCAGCAGTCGCTTAGGCGGACCCCGGACTGAAGCTTTCTTT. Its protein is CASSRLGGPRTEAFF.

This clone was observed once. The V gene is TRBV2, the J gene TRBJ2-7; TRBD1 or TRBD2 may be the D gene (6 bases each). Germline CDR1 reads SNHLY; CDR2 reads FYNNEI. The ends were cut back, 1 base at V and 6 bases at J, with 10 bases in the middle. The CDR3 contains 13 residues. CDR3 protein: CASSEERGREQYF. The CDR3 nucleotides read TGTGCCAGCAGTGAAGAACGGGGGCGCGAGCAGTACTTC.

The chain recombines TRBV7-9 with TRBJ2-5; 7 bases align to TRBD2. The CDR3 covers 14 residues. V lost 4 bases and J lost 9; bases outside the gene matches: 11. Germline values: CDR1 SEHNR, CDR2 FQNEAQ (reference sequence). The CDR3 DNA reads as TGTGCCAGCAGCTCGGGGGGTGGCGTTGCGGCCCAGTACTTC. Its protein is CASSSGGGVAAQYF. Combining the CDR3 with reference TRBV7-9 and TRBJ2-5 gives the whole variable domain DTGVSQNPRHKITKRGQNVTFRCDPISEHNRLYWYRQTLGQGPEFLTYFQNEAQLEKSRLLSDRFSAERPKGSFSTLEIQRTEQGDSAMYLCASSSGGGVAAQYFGPGTRLLVL.

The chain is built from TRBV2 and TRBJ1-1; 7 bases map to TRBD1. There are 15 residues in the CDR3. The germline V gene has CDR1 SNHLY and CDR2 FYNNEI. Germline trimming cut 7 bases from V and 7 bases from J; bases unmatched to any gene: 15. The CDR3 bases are TGTGCCAGCAAAGGGCAGGTCAGGGGGTTTGATGAAGCTTTCTTT. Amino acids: CASKGQVRGFDEAFF. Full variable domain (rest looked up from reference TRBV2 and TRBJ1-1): EPEVTQTPSHQVTQMGQEVILRCVPISNHLYFYWYRQILGQKVEFLVSFYNNEISEKSEIFDDQFSVERPDGSNFTLKIRSTKLEDSAMYFCASKGQVRGFDEAFFGQGTRLTVV.

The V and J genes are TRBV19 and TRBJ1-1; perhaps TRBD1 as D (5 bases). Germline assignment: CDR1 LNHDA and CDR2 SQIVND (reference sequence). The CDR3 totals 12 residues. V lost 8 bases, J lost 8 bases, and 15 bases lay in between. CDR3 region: CASSYRDGEAFF. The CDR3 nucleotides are TGTGCCAGTTCCTACCGGGACGGAGAAGCTTTCTTT.

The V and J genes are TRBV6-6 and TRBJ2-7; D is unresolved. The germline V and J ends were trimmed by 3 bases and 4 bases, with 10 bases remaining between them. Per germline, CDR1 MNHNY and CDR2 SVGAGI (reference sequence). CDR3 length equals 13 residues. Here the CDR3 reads CASSYFVGYEQYF. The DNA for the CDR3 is TGTGCCAGCAGTTATTTTGTAGGGTACGAGCAGTACTTC.

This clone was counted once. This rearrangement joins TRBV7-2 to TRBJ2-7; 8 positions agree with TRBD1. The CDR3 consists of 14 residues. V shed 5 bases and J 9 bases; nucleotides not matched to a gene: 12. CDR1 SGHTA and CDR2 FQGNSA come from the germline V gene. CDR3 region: CASSGGTGLRGQYF. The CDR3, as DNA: TGTGCCAGCAGCGGTGGGACAGGCCTAAGAGGGCAGTACTTC.

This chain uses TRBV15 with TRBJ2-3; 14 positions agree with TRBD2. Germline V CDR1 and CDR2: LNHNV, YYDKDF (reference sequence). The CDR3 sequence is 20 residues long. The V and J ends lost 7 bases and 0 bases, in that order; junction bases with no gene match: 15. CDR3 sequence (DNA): TGTGCCACCACCAAAGCTCCGGGACTAGCGGGAGTGACTAGCACAGATACGCAGTATTTT. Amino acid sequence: CATTKAPGLAGVTSTDTQYF.

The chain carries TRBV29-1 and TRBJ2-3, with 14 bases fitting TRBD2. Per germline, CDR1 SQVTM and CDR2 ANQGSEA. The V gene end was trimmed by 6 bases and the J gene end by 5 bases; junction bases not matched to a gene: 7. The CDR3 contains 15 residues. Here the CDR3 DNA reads TGCAGCGTCGCCGGGACTAGCGGGAGCCGAGATACGCAGTATTTT. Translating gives CSVAGTSGSRDTQYF.

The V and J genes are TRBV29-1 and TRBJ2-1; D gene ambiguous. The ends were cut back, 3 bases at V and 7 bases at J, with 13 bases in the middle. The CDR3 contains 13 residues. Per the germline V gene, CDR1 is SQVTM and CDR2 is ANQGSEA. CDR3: CSVDIVYRNEQFF. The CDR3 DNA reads TGCAGCGTTGATATAGTTTACCGTAATGAGCAGTTCTTC.

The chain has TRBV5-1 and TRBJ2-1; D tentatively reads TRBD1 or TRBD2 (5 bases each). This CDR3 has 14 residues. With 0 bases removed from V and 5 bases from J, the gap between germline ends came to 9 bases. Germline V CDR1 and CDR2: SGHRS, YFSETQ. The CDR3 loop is CASSLARGDNEQFF. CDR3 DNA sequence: TGCGCCAGCAGCTTGGCCCGAGGGGACAATGAGCAGTTCTTC.

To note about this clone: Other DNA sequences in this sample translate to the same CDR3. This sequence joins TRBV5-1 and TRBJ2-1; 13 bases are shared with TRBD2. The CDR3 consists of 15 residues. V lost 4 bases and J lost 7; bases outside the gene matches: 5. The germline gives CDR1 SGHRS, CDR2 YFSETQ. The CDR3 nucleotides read TGCGCCAGCAGCGGACTAGCGGGAGTTTCAAATGAGCAGTTCTTC. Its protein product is CASSGLAGVSNEQFF.

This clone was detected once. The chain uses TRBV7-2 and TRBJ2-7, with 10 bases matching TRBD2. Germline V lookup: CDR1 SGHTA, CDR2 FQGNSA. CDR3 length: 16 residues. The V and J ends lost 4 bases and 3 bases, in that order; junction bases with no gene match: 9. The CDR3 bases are TGTGCCAGCAGCTCGGAATGGACTAGCGGCAGCTACGAGCAGTACTTC. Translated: CASSSEWTSGSYEQYF. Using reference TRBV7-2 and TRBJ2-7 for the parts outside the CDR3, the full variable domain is GAGVSQSPSNKVTEKGKDVELRCDPISGHTALYWYRQSLGQGLEFLIYFQGNSAPDKSGLPSDRFSAERTGGSVSTLTIQRTQQEDSAVYLCASSSEWTSGSYEQYFGPGTRLTVT.

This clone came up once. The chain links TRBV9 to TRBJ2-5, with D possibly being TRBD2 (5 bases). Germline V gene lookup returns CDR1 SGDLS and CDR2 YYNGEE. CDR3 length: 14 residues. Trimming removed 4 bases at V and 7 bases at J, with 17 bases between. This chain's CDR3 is CASSLGLMSGTQYF. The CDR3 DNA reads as TGTGCCAGCAGCCTCGGCCTAATGAGCGGGACCCAGTACTTC. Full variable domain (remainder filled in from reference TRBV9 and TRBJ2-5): DSGVTQTPKHLITATGQRVTLRCSPRSGDLSVYWYQQSLDQGLQFLIQYYNGEERAKGNILERFSAQQFPDLHSELNLSSLELGDSALYFCASSLGLMSGTQYFGPGTRLLVL.

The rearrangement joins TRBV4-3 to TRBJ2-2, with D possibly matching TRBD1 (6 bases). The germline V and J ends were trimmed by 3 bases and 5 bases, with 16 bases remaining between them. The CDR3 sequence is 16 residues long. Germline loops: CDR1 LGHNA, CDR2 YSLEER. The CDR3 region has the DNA TGCGCCAGCAGCCAGGCCACCCACAGGGTAACCGGGGAGCTGTTTTTT. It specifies CASSQATHRVTGELFF.

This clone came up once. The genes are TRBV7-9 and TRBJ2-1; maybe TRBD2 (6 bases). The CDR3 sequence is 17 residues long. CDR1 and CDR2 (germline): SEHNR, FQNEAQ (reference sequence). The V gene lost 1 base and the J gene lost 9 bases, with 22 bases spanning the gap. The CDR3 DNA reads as TGTGCCAGCAGCTTAGATGCCGGGAGAGCGAGGGCCGGTGAGCAGTTCTTC. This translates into CASSLDAGRARAGEQFF.

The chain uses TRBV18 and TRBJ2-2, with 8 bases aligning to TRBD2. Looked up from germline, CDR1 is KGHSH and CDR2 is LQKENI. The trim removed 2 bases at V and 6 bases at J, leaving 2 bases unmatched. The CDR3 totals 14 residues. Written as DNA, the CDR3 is TGTGCCAGCTCACCAGTAGCGGGGTCCGGGGAGCTGTTTTTT. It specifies CASSPVAGSGELFF.

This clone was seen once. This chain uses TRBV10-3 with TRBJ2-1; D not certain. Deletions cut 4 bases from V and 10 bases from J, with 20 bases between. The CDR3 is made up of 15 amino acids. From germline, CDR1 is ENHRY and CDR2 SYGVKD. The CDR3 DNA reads TGTGCCATCAGTGCCGCCGGAGTCACTACAAAAGAGCAGTTCTTC. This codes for CAISAAGVTTKEQFF.

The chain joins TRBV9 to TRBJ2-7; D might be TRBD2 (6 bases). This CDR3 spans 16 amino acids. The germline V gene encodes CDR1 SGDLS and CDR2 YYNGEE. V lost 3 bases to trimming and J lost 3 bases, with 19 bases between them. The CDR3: CASSGPRIDGSYEQYF. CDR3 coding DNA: TGTGCCAGCAGCGGGCCGCGGATCGACGGGAGCTACGAGCAGTACTTC.

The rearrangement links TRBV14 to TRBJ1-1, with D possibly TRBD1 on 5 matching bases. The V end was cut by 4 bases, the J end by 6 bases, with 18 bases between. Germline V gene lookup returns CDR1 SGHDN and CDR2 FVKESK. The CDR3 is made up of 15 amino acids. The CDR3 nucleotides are TGTGCCAGCAGCCTCCGAGTGGGGGGGAAGCCTGAAGCTTTCTTT. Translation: CASSLRVGGKPEAFF.

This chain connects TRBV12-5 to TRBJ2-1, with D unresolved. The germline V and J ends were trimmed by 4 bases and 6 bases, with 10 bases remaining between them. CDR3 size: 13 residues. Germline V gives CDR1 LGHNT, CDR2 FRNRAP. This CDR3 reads CASGYSPPNEQFF. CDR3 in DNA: TGTGCTAGTGGTTATTCACCGCCCAATGAGCAGTTCTTC.

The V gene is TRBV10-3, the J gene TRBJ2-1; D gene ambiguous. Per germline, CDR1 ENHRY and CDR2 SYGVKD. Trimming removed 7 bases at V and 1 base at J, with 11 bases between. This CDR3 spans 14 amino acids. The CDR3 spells CAITTDISYNEQFF. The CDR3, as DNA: TGTGCCATCACCACAGATATTTCCTACAATGAGCAGTTCTTC.